These 24 T cell receptor beta chains share one sample of origin, sequenced in a study of spatial heterogeneity in lung cancer. The time point is: sample taken at primary tumor resection. TCRdb reprocessed the 5' RACE reads via MiXCR and lists one record per CDR3 protein. The sample consists of roughly 80,000 distinct CDR3 sequences, 7% to 9% of them appearing once. Specimen: PBMCs, collected at surgery. The receptors were gathered from a male donor with early-stage non-small cell lung cancer.

This clonotype was seen repeatedly, ten times or more. The chain recombines TRBV7-2 with TRBJ2-2; TRBD1 is a possible D gene (6 bases). V shed 4 bases and J shed 4 bases, with 10 bases lying between them. Germline assignment: CDR1 SGHTA and CDR2 FQGNSA. CDR3 length: 14 residues. The CDR3: CASSSDRGTGELFF. The DNA of the CDR3 is TGTGCCAGCAGCTCGGACAGAGGCACCGGGGAGCTGTTTTTT.

This chain joins TRBV3-1 and TRBJ1-6; unclear D gene. V was clipped by 1 base and J by 7 bases, with 8 bases between them. Germline loops: CDR1 LGHDT, CDR2 YNNKEL (reference sequence). The CDR3 covers 14 residues. The CDR3 coding sequence is TGTGCCAGCAGCCAAGGGGCCGAAAATTCACCCCTCCACTTT. Amino acids: CASSQGAENSPLHF.

This clonotype was seen repeatedly, ten times or more. The V call is TRBV6-1, the J call TRBJ2-3, with D maybe TRBD2 (6 bases). The CDR3 is 16 residues long. V was trimmed by 0 bases and J by 0 bases, leaving 10 bases between them. Per the germline V gene, CDR1 is MNHNS and CDR2 is SASEGT. CDR3 sequence reads: CASSEAGLPSTDTQYF. The DNA of the CDR3 is TGTGCCAGCAGTGAAGCAGGACTACCGAGCACAGATACGCAGTATTTT.

This chain uses TRBV5-1 with TRBJ2-3; 10 bases fit TRBD2. The trim removed 4 bases at V and 0 bases at J, leaving 5 bases unmatched. The CDR3 is made up of 16 amino acids. CDR1 and CDR2 (germline): SGHRS, YFSETQ. CDR3 in amino acids: CASSHGLAESTDTQYF. CDR3 in DNA: TGCGCCAGCAGCCACGGACTAGCGGAAAGCACAGATACGCAGTATTTT.

In this sample, this clonotype turned up many times. The chain recombines TRBV4-1 with TRBJ2-5; maybe TRBD2 (6 bases). Looked up from germline, CDR1 is MGHRA and CDR2 is YSYEKL. The CDR3 is 17 residues long. Trimming cost V 0 bases and J 5 bases, with 19 bases left between them. As DNA, the CDR3 is TGCGCCAGCAGCCAAGATAGGTTAGCGGTCGGCGGGGAGACCCAGTACTTC. This codes for CASSQDRLAVGGETQYF.

The chain carries TRBV6-1 and TRBJ2-2; 7 nucleotides agree with TRBD1. The CDR3 spans 14 residues. Germline CDR1 is MNHNS and CDR2 is SASEGT. Trimming cost V 6 bases and J 2 bases; bases outside gene matches: 3. Written as DNA, the CDR3 is TGTGCCAGCAGGAGACAGGGTAACACCGGGGAGCTGTTTTTT. It encodes CASRRQGNTGELFF.

As regards this clonotype: At one boundary the junction diverges from the germline segment, which might be a read error. CDR3 protein: CAISDSRGTDTRYF. CDR3 bases: TGTGCCATCAGTGACTCTCGGGGCACAGATACGCGGTATTTT. This sequence joins TRBV10-3 and TRBJ2-3, with D perhaps given as TRBD1 or TRBD2 (5 bases each). The CDR3 is 14 amino acids. Germline loops: CDR1 ENHRY, CDR2 SYGVKD.

This clonotype was seen only a few times. The chain joins TRBV3-1 to TRBJ1-2; perhaps TRBD1 as D (5 bases). With 2 bases removed from V and 0 bases from J, the gap between germline ends came to 10 bases. Germline loops: CDR1 LGHDT, CDR2 YNNKEL (reference sequence). There are 15 residues in the CDR3. The CDR3 protein is CASSQSDRANYGYTF. CDR3 sequence (DNA): TGTGCCAGCAGCCAAAGTGACAGAGCTAACTATGGCTACACCTTC.

In this sample, this clonotype turned up a few times. This chain connects TRBV10-3 to TRBJ1-4; unclear D gene. V was clipped by 0 bases and J by 0 bases, with 8 bases between them. The CDR3 spans 16 residues. The germline V gene encodes CDR1 ENHRY and CDR2 SYGVKD. The CDR3 loop is CAISESGPATNEKLFF. Here the CDR3 DNA reads TGTGCCATCAGTGAGTCAGGCCCTGCAACTAATGAAAAACTGTTTTTT.

The rearrangement links TRBV24-1 to TRBJ1-2, with 9 bases that match TRBD1. The CDR3 is 20 amino acids. Germline V gene lookup returns CDR1 KGHDR and CDR2 SFDVKD. Trimming removed 9 bases from V and 0 bases from J; junction bases left unmatched: 22. CDR3 residues: CATEGLPGQGDSGTNYGYTF. In DNA, the CDR3 is TGTGCCACCGAAGGATTACCGGGACAGGGAGATTCGGGGACTAACTATGGCTACACCTTC.

In this sample, this clonotype turned up many times. The chain couples TRBV29-1 to TRBJ2-1, with a weak D call TRBD2 (6 bases). Looked up from germline, CDR1 is SQVTM and CDR2 is ANQGSEA. V dropped 6 bases and J dropped 9 bases, with 15 bases sitting between them. CDR3 length: 12 amino acids. Here the CDR3 reads CSVGFQGGEQFF. Here the CDR3 DNA reads TGCAGCGTGGGGTTCCAGGGAGGTGAGCAGTTCTTC.

V is TRBV5-1 and J is TRBJ2-1, with TRBD2 matching 12 bases. This CDR3 is built from 16 residues. Looked up from germline, CDR1 is SGHRS and CDR2 is YFSETQ. V lost 4 bases and J lost 2; bases outside the gene matches: 4. CDR3 sequence reads: CASSPSGRAPYNEQFF. CDR3 nucleotide sequence: TGCGCCAGCAGCCCTAGCGGGAGGGCCCCCTACAATGAGCAGTTCTTC.

The chain joins TRBV9 to TRBJ2-7; D is perhaps TRBD1 (8 bases). CDR1 and CDR2 from the germline V gene are SGDLS and YYNGEE. V was clipped by 3 bases and J by 6 bases, with 19 bases between them. CDR3 size: 15 residues. This CDR3 is CASSAGQGGIFEQYF. For the CDR3, the DNA is TGTGCCAGCAGCGCCGGACAGGGAGGGATCTTCGAGCAGTACTTC.

The rearrangement joins TRBV15 to TRBJ2-3, with 7 bases matching TRBD2. The V gene's germline CDR1 is LNHNV and CDR2 YYDKDF (reference sequence). V lost 3 bases, J lost 2 bases, and 8 bases stayed unmatched. This CDR3 is 16 amino acids long. CDR3 DNA: TGTGCCACCAGCAGGAGACTAGCAGCCTCCACAGATACGCAGTATTTT. Translating it yields CATSRRLAASTDTQYF.

This clonotype was recorded many times. V usage is TRBV12-3 or TRBV12-4 and J usage is TRBJ1-6; D may be TRBD1 (5 bases). The CDR3 extends over 13 amino acids. V shed 5 bases and J shed 6 bases, with 8 bases lying between them. CDR3 bases: TGTGCCAGCAGTGGGGGGGGTAATTCACCCCTCCACTTT. Amino acid sequence: CASSGGGNSPLHF.

This clonotype was observed a few times. The chain has TRBV12-3 or TRBV12-4 and TRBJ1-1; TRBD1 matches 7 bases. The CDR3 consists of 15 residues. The V segment lost 5 bases and the J segment 0 bases; nucleotides outside the gene matches: 6. CDR3 loop: CASSIYRGLNTEAFF. CDR3 bases: TGTGCCAGCAGTATATACAGGGGCCTGAACACTGAAGCTTTCTTT.

This clonotype appeared a few times. CDR3 protein: CASSPTSLAGVADTQYF. The CDR3 region has the DNA TGTGCCAGCTCACCTACGAGCCTAGCGGGAGTAGCAGATACGCAGTATTTT. The chain uses TRBV18 and TRBJ2-3, with 10 bases that match TRBD2. CDR3 length: 17 residues. The trim removed 3 bases at V and 4 bases at J, leaving 10 bases unmatched. Looked up from germline, CDR1 is KGHSH and CDR2 is LQKENI.

The genes are TRBV14 and TRBJ2-1; possibly TRBD2 for D (6 bases). This CDR3 is 17 amino acids long. The germline V gene encodes CDR1 SGHDN and CDR2 FVKESK. The V gene lost 4 bases and the J gene lost 5 bases, with 21 bases spanning the gap. The CDR3 sequence is CASSRQLGTFADNEQFF. CDR3 DNA: TGTGCCAGCAGCCGGCAGCTAGGGACTTTCGCTGACAATGAGCAGTTCTTC.

In this sample, this clonotype turned up many times. The rearrangement uses TRBV7-2 and TRBJ2-5, with D possibly TRBD2 on 6 matching bases. Trimming left V 0 bases short and J 3 bases short, with 26 bases between. The CDR3 has 20 amino acids. Germline CDR1 reads SGHTA; CDR2 reads FQGNSA. The CDR3 loop is CASSLAHWGVQRYRKETQYF. In DNA form, the CDR3 reads TGTGCCAGCAGCTTAGCCCATTGGGGGGTTCAGCGGTACAGGAAAGAGACCCAGTACTTC.

CDR3 DNA sequence: TGTGCCTGGAGCGGAGGGGGCCTAGGAACTGAAGCTTTCTTT. Translating gives CAWSGGGLGTEAFF. The chain uses TRBV30 and TRBJ1-1; 7 bases are a match to TRBD1. The germline V gene encodes CDR1 GTSNPN and CDR2 SVGIG (reference sequence). This CDR3 is built from 14 residues. The trim removed 3 bases at V and 5 bases at J, leaving 9 bases unmatched.

The sample holds many counts of this clonotype. The chain carries TRBV9 and TRBJ2-3; 9 bases align to TRBD1. V was pared by 3 bases and J by 1 base, with 3 bases of the junction left unmatched. CDR1 and CDR2 (germline): SGDLS, YYNGEE. The CDR3 has 15 residues. The CDR3: CASSARQGGTDTQYF. The CDR3 bases are TGTGCCAGCAGCGCCCGACAGGGGGGCACAGATACGCAGTATTTT.

The chain uses TRBV6-5 and TRBJ1-1; TRBD1 is a possible D gene (5 bases). The CDR3 spans 15 residues. Germline assignment: CDR1 MNHEY and CDR2 SVGAGI. V shed 6 bases and J shed 4 bases, with 18 bases lying between them. Here the CDR3 reads CASRPPSGGFTEAFF. CDR3 in DNA: TGTGCCAGCAGACCCCCTTCGGGGGGGTTCACTGAAGCTTTCTTT.

This clonotype was counted only a few times. V usage is TRBV4-2 and J usage is TRBJ2-5; 11 nucleotides align to TRBD2. V was pared by 4 bases and J by 6 bases, with 16 bases of the junction left unmatched. Per germline, CDR1 LGHNA and CDR2 YNFKEQ. CDR3 length: 18 residues. As DNA, the CDR3 is TGTGCCAGCAGCCCAAACTATGATATAGCGGGAGGGCTGAAGACCCAGTACTTC. It specifies CASSPNYDIAGGLKTQYF.

This clonotype was seen repeatedly, ten times or more. The rearrangement joins TRBV7-4 to TRBJ2-1; 7 bases match TRBD2. This CDR3 contains 16 residues. Germline V gene lookup returns CDR1 SGHVT and CDR2 SQSDAQ. The trim removed 5 bases at V and 8 bases at J, leaving 15 bases unmatched. CDR3 in amino acids: CASSPSRDLRGDEQFF. The CDR3 DNA is TGTGCCAGCAGCCCAAGCCGGGACTTACGGGGGGATGAGCAGTTCTTC.